This T cell receptor beta chain was profiled in a study of T cell changes during pregnancy in multiple sclerosis (dated by TCRdb to about 2019). Background for the entire study: In women with multiple sclerosis, the researchers looked at how the T cell repertoire shifted as pregnancy progressed.

Worth noting for this clone: The target of this receptor is not known. Base qualities are not provided; no much larger clone lies one nucleotide away.

Libraries were prepared through the immunoSEQ multiplex PCR assay. What TCRdb holds here is the immuneACCESS table cut down to in-frame rearrangements. Part of the clones is not present; checked against another copy, under half of the missing clones reflect an unresolved V gene, and the others are unexplained. The sample yields tens of thousands of clones; about 88% were counted once. Jointly, the top ten make up roughly 0.57% of the sample. Sequenced material: CD4+ T cells from peripheral blood mononuclear cells, taken in the first trimester of pregnancy. This TCR came from a female donor with multiple sclerosis, enrolled in a pregnancy study.

This receptor has the CDR3 CASSAHPGGPDTQYF. The DNA is TGTGCCAGCAGTGCCCACCCGGGAGGACCAGATACGCAGTATTTT. The chain employs TRBV2 and TRBJ2-3; 7 nucleotides in the junction match TRBD2. The CDR3 covers 15 residues, taking in both the cysteine and the phenylalanine. Only CDR3 DNA is held: 45 bases, read in frame from base 1. Trimming accounts for 4 bases at V and 4 bases at J, while the number of junction bases matched to no gene is 8. The germline V gene supplies CDR1 SNHLY and CDR2 FYNNEI.